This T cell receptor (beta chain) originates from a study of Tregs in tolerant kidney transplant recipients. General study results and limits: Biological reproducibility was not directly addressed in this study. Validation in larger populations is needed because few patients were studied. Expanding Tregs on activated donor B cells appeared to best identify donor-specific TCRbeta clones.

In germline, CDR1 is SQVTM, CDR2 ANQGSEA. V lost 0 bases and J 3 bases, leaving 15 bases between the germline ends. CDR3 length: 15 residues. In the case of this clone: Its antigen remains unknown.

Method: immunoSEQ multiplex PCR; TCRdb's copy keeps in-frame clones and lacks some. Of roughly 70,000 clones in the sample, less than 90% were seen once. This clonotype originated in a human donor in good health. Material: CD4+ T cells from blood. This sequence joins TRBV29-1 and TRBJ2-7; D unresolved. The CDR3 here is CSVEDLAPSGYEQYF. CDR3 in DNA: TGCAGCGTTGAAGACCTGGCGCCCTCTGGCTACGAGCAGTACTTC.